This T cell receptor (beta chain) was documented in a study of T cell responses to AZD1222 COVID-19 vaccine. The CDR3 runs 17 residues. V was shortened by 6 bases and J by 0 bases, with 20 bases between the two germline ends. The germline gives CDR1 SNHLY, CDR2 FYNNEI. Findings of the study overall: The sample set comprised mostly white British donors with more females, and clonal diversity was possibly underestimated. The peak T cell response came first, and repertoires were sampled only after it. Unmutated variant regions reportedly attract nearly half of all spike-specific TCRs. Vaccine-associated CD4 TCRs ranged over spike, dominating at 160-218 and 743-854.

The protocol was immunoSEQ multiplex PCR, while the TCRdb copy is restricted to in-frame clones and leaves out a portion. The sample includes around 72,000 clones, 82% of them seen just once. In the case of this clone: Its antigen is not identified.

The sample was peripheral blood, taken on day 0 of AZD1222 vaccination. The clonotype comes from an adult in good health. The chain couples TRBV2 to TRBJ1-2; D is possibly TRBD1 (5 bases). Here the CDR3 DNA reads TGTGCCAGCAGGCAAAGGGCAGGGAACTTTTCTAACTATGGCTACACCTTC. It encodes CASRQRAGNFSNYGYTF.